In its sample, the clone carrying this T cell receptor (beta chain) was seen many times. The target antigen is unknown. The read ends 3 residues shy of where the CDR3 ends; the end is completed using the germline J gene. The sample originates from a study of T cell clonality in common variable immunodeficiency. Whole-study results and caveats: CVID subjects had higher TCRbeta clonality than healthy controls, most marked in about a third.

TCRdb's copy holds only in-frame clones and misses some; the assay was immunoSEQ multiplex PCR. This repertoire holds under 50,000 clones, and none appear only once. The CDR3 spans 15 residues. Germline loops: CDR1 SGHVS, CDR2 FNYEAQ. V lost 1 base and J lost 4, with 13 bases in between. The chain is built from TRBV7-6 and TRBJ2-5; TRBD1 might be the D (5 bases). The sequence derives from a person between 18 and 70 years old in good health. Sequencing was done on a sample of peripheral blood mononuclear cells. The CDR3 loop reads CASSLDLGTGETQYF. The CDR3 bases that were read are TGTGCCAGCAGCTTAGACTTGGGAACAGGAGAGACC. Complete variable domain (other parts from reference TRBV7-6 and TRBJ2-5): GAGVSQSPRYKVTKRGQDVALRCDPISGHVSLYWYRQALGQGPEFLTYFNYEAQQDKSGLPNDRFSAERPEGSISTLTIQRTEQRDSAMYRCASSLDLGTGETQYFGPGTRLLVL.